This T cell receptor beta chain was recorded in a study of cytomegalovirus exposure and HLA in healthy donors (dated by TCRdb to the late 2010s). For the wider study: According to a later analysis, one platform produced both the 120 validation repertoires and the 700 or so repertoires of the first cohort. The study was designed to test whether signatures of past pathogen exposure could be identified by cataloging public T cell receptors. Along with the roughly 670-subject first cohort, a separate validation cohort of roughly 110 different subjects was used. The study combined high-throughput TCR immunosequencing, statistical association of individual TCRs with disease status, and machine learning to predict cytomegalovirus infection status. Paper-wide results and their limitations: The validation cohort had no HLA typing available for a later analysis, so co-occurrence within that cohort was assessed over all 120 or so repertoires. The study listed 150 to 200 TCR beta chains as associated with cytomegalovirus. Cytomegalovirus status was reported to be diagnosed by the classifier with high specificity and sensitivity in both the original and validation cohorts. Most TCR sequences were seen in very few donors, while some public TCRs were found in many individuals. The authors suggested that the approach could potentially be extended to other disease states and immunological phenotypes. Of the cluster scores, approximately 95% were above 0 in a later analysis, which found that TCRs clustered in the first cohort also tended to co-occur in the roughly 130 validation repertoires. In vitro tests confirmed that a few of the cytomegalovirus-associated TCR beta chains recognize cytomegalovirus antigens.

Turning to this clone: The specificity of this receptor is unknown. No base-level quality is on record; no much larger clone is a single base apart.

There are 13 amino acids in the CDR3, from cysteine to phenylalanine inclusive. Only the CDR3 DNA stays, 39 bases, in frame from base 1. V is shortened by 3 bases, J by 4 bases, and the region joining them spans 7 bases. Taken from the germline V gene, the CDR1 and CDR2 loops are MNHNS and SASEGT. Libraries were built with the immunoSEQ multiplex PCR assay. The study's own analysis went as follows. A statistical classification framework was built for diagnosing cytomegalovirus status from the catalog of TCR beta chain sequences. The clones in this table, taken by TCRdb from immuneACCESS, are in-frame only. Not every clone is retained; where verified, under half of the shortfall comes from an unresolved V gene, and the cause of the rest is unknown. V and J calls and clone size are copied from that table; D and trimming were computed from the DNA. Recorded for this sample are 150,000 to 200,000 clones; roughly 86% of them occurred a single time. Almost 1.5% of the sample is held by the ten biggest clonotypes.

The donors belonged to the validation cohort of about 120 subjects, which was separate from the approximately 610-subject first cohort. Source material: PBMCs. The rearranged segments are TRBV6-1 and TRBJ1-5, with no confident D gene call. The receptor was derived from a woman under 30 in good health and CMV-seronegative. CDR3 reads: CASSDLSNQPQHF. The nucleotides are TGTGCCAGCAGTGACTTGAGTAATCAGCCCCAGCATTTT.